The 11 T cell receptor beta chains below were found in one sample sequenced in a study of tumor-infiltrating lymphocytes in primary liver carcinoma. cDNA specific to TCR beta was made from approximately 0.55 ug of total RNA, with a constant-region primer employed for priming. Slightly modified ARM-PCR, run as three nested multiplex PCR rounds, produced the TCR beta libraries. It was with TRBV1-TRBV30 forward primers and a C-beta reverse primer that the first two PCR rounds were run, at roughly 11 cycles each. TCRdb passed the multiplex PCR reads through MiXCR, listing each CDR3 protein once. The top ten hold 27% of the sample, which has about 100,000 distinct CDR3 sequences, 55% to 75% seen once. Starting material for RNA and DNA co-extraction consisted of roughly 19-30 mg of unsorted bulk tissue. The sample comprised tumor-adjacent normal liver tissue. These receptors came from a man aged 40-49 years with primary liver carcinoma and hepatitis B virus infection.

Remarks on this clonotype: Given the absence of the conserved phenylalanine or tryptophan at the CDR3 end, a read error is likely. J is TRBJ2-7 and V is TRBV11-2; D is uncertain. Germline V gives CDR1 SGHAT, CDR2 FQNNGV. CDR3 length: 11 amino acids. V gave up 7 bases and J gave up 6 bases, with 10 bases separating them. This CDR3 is CASNLSVEQYS. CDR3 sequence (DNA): TGTGCCAGCAACTTGAGCGTCGAGCAGTACTCC.

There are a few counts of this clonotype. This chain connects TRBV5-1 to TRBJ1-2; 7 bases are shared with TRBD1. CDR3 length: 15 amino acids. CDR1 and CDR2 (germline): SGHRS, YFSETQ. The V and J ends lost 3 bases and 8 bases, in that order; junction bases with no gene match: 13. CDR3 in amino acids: CASSSNRGGMSGYTF. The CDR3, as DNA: TGCGCCAGCAGCTCCAACAGGGGCGGAATGAGCGGCTACACCTTC. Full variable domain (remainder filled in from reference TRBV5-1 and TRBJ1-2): KAGVTQTPRYLIKTRGQQVTLSCSPISGHRSVSWYQQTPGQGLQFLFEYFSETQRNKGNFPGRFSGRQFSNSRSEMNVSTLELGDSALYLCASSSNRGGMSGYTFGSGTRLTVV.

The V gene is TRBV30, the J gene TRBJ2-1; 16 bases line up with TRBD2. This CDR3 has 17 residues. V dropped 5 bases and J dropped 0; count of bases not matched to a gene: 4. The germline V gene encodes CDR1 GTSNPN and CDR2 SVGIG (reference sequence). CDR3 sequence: CAWSGTSGRGSYNEQFF. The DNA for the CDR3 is TGTGCCTGGTCCGGGACTAGCGGGAGGGGCTCCTACAATGAGCAGTTCTTC. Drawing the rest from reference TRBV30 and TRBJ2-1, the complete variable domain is SQTIHQWPATLVQPVGSPLSLECTVEGTSNPNLYWYRQAAGRGLQLLFYSVGIGQISSEVPQNLSASRPQDRQFILSSKKLLLSDSGFYLCAWSGTSGRGSYNEQFFGPGTRLTVL.

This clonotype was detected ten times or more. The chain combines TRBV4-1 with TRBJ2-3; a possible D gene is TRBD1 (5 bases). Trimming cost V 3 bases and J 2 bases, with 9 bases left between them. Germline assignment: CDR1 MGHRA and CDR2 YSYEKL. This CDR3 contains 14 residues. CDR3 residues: CASSHQGNTDTQYF. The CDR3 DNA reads TGCGCCAGCAGCCATCAGGGTAACACAGATACGCAGTATTTT.

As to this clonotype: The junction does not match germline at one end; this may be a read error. This CDR3 reads CSVPQNGTDTQYF. The CDR3 region has the DNA TGCAGCGTTCCACAGAATGGCACAGATACACAGTATTTT. The rearrangement uses TRBV29-1 and TRBJ2-3, with D unclear. The length of the CDR3 is 13 residues. Germline V CDR1 and CDR2: SQVTM, ANQGSEA.

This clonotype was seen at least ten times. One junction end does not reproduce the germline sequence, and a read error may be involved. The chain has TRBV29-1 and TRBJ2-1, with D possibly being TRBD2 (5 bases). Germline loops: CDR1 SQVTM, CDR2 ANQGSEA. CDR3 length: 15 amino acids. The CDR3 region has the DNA TGCAGCGTGGAAGCGGAGCAGTCGTCCTACAATGAGCAGTTCTTC. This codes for CSVEAEQSSYNEQFF.

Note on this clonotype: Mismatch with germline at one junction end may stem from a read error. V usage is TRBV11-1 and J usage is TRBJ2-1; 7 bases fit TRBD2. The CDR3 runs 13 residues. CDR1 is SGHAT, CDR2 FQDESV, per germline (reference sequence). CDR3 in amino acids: CASTLGGTDERFF. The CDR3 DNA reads TGTGCCAGCACTCTCGGGGGGACGGATGAGCGGTTCTTC.

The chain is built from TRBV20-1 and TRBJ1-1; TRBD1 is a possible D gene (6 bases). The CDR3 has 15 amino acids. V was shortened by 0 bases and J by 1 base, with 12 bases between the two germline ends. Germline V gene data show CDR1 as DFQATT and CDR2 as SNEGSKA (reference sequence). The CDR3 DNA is TGCAGTGCTAGAGATTTTGCGGGACAGAACACTGAAGCTTTCTTT. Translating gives CSARDFAGQNTEAFF.

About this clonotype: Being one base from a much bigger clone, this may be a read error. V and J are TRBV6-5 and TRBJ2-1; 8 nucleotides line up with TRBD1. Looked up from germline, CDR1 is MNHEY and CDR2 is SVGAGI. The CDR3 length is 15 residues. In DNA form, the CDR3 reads TGTGCCAGCAGTTACTCGTATACAGGGGGTGATGAGCAGTCCTTC. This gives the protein CASSYSYTGGDEQSF.

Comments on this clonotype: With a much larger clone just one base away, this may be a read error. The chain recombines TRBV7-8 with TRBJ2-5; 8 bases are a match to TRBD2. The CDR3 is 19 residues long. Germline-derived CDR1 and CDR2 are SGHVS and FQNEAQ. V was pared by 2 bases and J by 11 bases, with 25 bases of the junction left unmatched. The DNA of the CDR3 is TGTGCCAGCAGCTTACGTAGGAGTAGCGGGATCTCCTCCTACAATGAGCAGTACTTC. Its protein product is CASSLRRSSGISSYNEQYF.

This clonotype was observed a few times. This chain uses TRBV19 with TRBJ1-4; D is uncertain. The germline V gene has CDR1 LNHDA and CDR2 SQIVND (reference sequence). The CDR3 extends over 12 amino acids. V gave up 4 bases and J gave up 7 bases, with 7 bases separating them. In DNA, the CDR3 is TGTGCCAGTAGTAGTCCGGGTGAAAAACTGTTTTTT. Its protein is CASSSPGEKLFF.